This passage covers 18 T cell receptor beta chains from one sample sequenced in a study of blood T cell repertoires in COVID-19. Assay: immunoSEQ multiplex PCR; the TCRdb copy retains only in-frame clones and omits some. This sample has 300,000 to 400,000 clones, with around nine tenths found just once. Sequencing used peripheral blood. These receptors all come from a woman in her 70s with COVID-19, enrolled during active disease.

This sequence joins TRBV7-9 and TRBJ1-6; TRBD1 is a possible D gene (5 bases). This CDR3 is built from 15 residues. Germline-derived CDR1 and CDR2 are SEHNR and FQNEAQ (reference sequence). V was trimmed by 5 bases and J by 7 bases, leaving 15 bases between them. The CDR3: CASSRDLGPNSPLHF. The CDR3 nucleotides are TGTGCCAGCAGCAGGGACCTCGGTCCGAATTCACCCCTCCACTTT.

The rearrangement links TRBV6-5 to TRBJ2-5, with 8 bases lining up with TRBD1. The CDR3 runs to 13 residues. The germline gives CDR1 MNHEY, CDR2 SVGAGI. Unmatched junction bases numbered 7, after V lost 6 bases and J lost 7 bases. Here the CDR3 reads CASRLTGEVTQYF. For the CDR3, the DNA is TGTGCCAGCAGATTGACAGGGGAGGTGACCCAGTACTTC.

This clone was seen only once. The chain carries TRBV19 and TRBJ1-2; 8 bases align to TRBD1. V lost 5 bases, J lost 8 bases, and 10 bases stayed unmatched. This CDR3 comprises 14 residues. Germline V gene data show CDR1 as LNHDA and CDR2 as SQIVND (reference sequence). The CDR3 loop reads CASSFSQGAHGYTF. Here the CDR3 DNA reads TGTGCCAGTAGTTTCTCCCAGGGGGCTCACGGCTACACCTTC. Drawing the rest from reference TRBV19 and TRBJ1-2, the complete variable domain is DGGITQSPKYLFRKEGQNVTLSCEQNLNHDAMYWYRQDPGQGLRLIYYSQIVNDFQKGDIAEGYSVSREKKESFPLTVTSAQKNPTAFYLCASSFSQGAHGYTFGSGTRLTVV.

This chain links TRBV6-5 with TRBJ1-2; 9 nucleotides line up with TRBD1. CDR1 is MNHEY and CDR2 is SVGAGI in the germline V gene. With V trimmed by 2 bases and J by 6 bases, 4 bases remained unmatched. The CDR3 has 14 residues. The CDR3 reads CASSYGQGRDGYTF. The CDR3 DNA reads TGTGCCAGCAGTTACGGACAGGGGAGAGATGGCTACACCTTC.

This clone was detected only once. The chain links TRBV25-1 to TRBJ1-1; D perhaps matches TRBD1 (5 bases). Germline assignment: CDR1 MGHDK and CDR2 SYGVNS. V lost 8 bases, J lost 3 bases, and 19 bases lay in between. CDR3 length equals 15 residues. CDR3 sequence: CASARRGGADTEAFF. In DNA, the CDR3 is TGTGCCAGCGCGCGTCGTGGCGGGGCGGACACTGAAGCTTTCTTT.

J is TRBJ2-1 and V is TRBV5-1; 11 bases line up with TRBD1. J gave up 5 bases and V 4 bases, and 5 bases lay outside the gene matches. CDR3 length: 15 amino acids. Per the germline V gene, CDR1 is SGHRS and CDR2 is YFSETQ. The CDR3 region has the DNA TGCGCCAGCAGCGACGGACAGGGGGCCAACAATGAGCAGTTCTTC. It translates to CASSDGQGANNEQFF.

The rearrangement links TRBV19 to TRBJ2-1, with a weak D call TRBD2 (6 bases). CDR1 is LNHDA and CDR2 is SQIVND in the germline V gene (reference sequence). Trimming stripped 6 bases from V and 8 bases from J, with 14 bases between. CDR3 length: 13 residues. CDR3 coding DNA: TGTGCCAGTAGGGTGCGGGAAAGCGATGAGCAGTTCTTC. As protein: CASRVRESDEQFF.

This chain uses TRBV2 with TRBJ2-1; 8 nucleotides match TRBD1. CDR3 length: 16 amino acids. The V and J ends lost 4 bases and 8 bases, in that order; junction bases with no gene match: 13. Germline CDR1 SNHLY, CDR2 FYNNEI. CDR3 amino acids: CASSGASGTGDHEQFF. The CDR3 DNA is TGTGCCAGCAGTGGTGCCTCCGGGACAGGAGACCATGAGCAGTTCTTC.

This clone was seen only once. The V and J genes are TRBV10-1 and TRBJ2-3; D is unclear. CDR1 and CDR2 from the germline V gene are WNHNN and SYGVQD (reference sequence). V gave up 0 bases and J gave up 6 bases, with 10 bases separating them. This CDR3 has 14 amino acids. This chain's CDR3 is CASSESPSRDTQYF. The CDR3 region has the DNA TGCGCCAGCAGTGAGTCCCCAAGCCGGGATACGCAGTATTTT.

This clone occurred a few times. The gene calls are TRBV12-3 or TRBV12-4 and TRBJ2-1, with D possibly matching TRBD1 (6 bases). V dropped 4 bases and J dropped 9 bases, with 13 bases sitting between them. The CDR3 spans 13 residues. CDR3 sequence: CASSSTGLGEQFF. As DNA, the CDR3 is TGTGCCAGCAGTTCAACAGGGTTAGGTGAGCAGTTCTTC.

The V gene is TRBV2, the J gene TRBJ2-3; 11 bases match TRBD2. Trimming took 6 bases from V and 2 from J; bases not matched to a gene: 13. The CDR3 length is 18 residues. Germline V lookup: CDR1 SNHLY, CDR2 FYNNEI. CDR3 protein: CASRPPFGTSGDTDTQYF. CDR3 nucleotides: TGTGCCAGCAGACCGCCTTTTGGGACTAGCGGAGACACAGATACGCAGTATTTT.

The rearrangement joins TRBV7-9 to TRBJ1-1; a possible D gene is TRBD1 (5 bases). Trimming took off 5 bases at V and 5 bases at J, with 18 bases between the two ends. This CDR3 spans 15 amino acids. Germline-derived CDR1 and CDR2 are SEHNR and FQNEAQ (reference sequence). This CDR3 is CASSPRTTFWTEAFF. The CDR3 DNA sequence: TGTGCCAGCAGCCCTCGGACAACCTTCTGGACTGAAGCTTTCTTT.

The chain employs TRBV4-1 and TRBJ2-3; 10 bases line up with TRBD2. CDR3 length equals 16 residues. J was trimmed by 4 bases and V by 7 bases; bases with no gene match: 11. Per the germline V gene, CDR1 is MGHRA and CDR2 is YSYEKL. For the CDR3, the DNA is TGCGCCAGCAACCCTGGGCCTAGCGGGGGTTCAGATACGCAGTATTTT. Translating gives CASNPGPSGGSDTQYF.

This chain connects TRBV12-3 or TRBV12-4 to TRBJ1-1; perhaps TRBD1 as D (5 bases). V lost 6 bases and J 0 bases, leaving 8 bases between the germline ends. The CDR3 consists of 13 residues. Here the CDR3 reads CASRPGLNTEAFF. The CDR3, as DNA: TGTGCCAGCAGGCCAGGGTTGAACACTGAAGCTTTCTTT.

V gene TRBV5-1 combines with J gene TRBJ2-1; TRBD2 matches 8 bases. From germline, CDR1 is SGHRS and CDR2 YFSETQ. V lost 4 bases to trimming and J lost 9 bases; unmatched junction nucleotides: 6. CDR3 length: 13 amino acids. The CDR3 DNA reads as TGCGCCAGCAGCCTTAGCGGGGAGGGTGAGCAGTTCTTC. It encodes CASSLSGEGEQFF.

J is TRBJ1-6 and V is TRBV28; D is ambiguous. V was trimmed by 6 bases and J by 7 bases, leaving 13 bases between them. The CDR3 has 14 residues. Germline CDR1 is MDHEN and CDR2 is SYDVKM. In DNA, the CDR3 is TGTGCCAGCAGCTCCGGACTGATGAATTCACCCCTCCACTTT. Protein sequence: CASSSGLMNSPLHF.

This chain connects TRBV10-3 to TRBJ1-1; TRBD1 might be the D (5 bases). The germline V gene has CDR1 ENHRY and CDR2 SYGVKD. The CDR3 covers 16 residues. V was clipped by 2 bases and J by 4 bases, with 17 bases between them. The CDR3: CAISEMTGGGTTEAFF. Written as DNA, the CDR3 is TGTGCCATCAGTGAGATGACGGGAGGAGGGACCACTGAAGCTTTCTTT.

The V gene is TRBV6-6, the J gene TRBJ2-7; possible D gene TRBD1, 6 bases. V was cut by 2 bases and J by 4 bases, with 12 bases left in between. Germline CDR1 and CDR2: MNHNY and SVGAGI (reference sequence). The CDR3 has 14 amino acids. CDR3 protein: CASSYQGLGYEQYF. Here the CDR3 DNA reads TGTGCCAGCAGTTACCAGGGGCTAGGGTACGAGCAGTACTTC.